The T cell receptor beta chain described here comes from a study of T-cell reconstitution after alpha-beta-depleted transplantation in children. Unique molecular identifiers tagged the TCRbeta library. TCRdb recomputed calls from the PCR reads with MiXCR, one row per CDR3 protein. The sample has around 200,000 distinct CDR3 sequences, approximately 11% seen once. This clonotype was seen ten or more times. Per germline, CDR1 DFQATT and CDR2 SNEGSKA (reference sequence). V lost 6 bases to trimming and J lost 0 bases, with 12 bases between them. The CDR3 is 14 amino acids. The chain has TRBV20-1 and TRBJ2-1; TRBD2 might be the D (5 bases). The material was PBMCs, obtained before TCRalphabeta/CD19-depleted stem cell transplant. The receptor was isolated from a child in the first two years of life with acute myeloid leukemia, due to receive a stem cell transplant. The CDR3: CSAERSSSYNEQFF. The CDR3 bases are TGCAGTGCAGAGCGGTCCAGCTCCTACAATGAGCAGTTCTTC.